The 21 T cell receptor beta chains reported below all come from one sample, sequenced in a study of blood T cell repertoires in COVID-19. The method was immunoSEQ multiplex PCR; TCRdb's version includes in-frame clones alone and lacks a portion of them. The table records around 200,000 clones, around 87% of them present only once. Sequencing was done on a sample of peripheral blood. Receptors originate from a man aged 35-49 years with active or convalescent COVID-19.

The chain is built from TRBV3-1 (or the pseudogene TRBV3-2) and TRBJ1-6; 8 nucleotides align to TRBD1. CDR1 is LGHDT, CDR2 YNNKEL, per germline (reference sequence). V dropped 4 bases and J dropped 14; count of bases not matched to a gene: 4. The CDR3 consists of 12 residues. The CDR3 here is CASSRTGRSLHF. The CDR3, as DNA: TGTGCCAGCAGCCGGACAGGGAGGTCCCTCCACTTT.

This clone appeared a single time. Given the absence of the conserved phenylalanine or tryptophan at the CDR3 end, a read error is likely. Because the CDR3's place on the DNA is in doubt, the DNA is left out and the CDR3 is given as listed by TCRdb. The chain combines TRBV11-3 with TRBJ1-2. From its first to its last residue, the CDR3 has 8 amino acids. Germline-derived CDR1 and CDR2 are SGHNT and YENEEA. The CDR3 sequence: CASSTRPS.

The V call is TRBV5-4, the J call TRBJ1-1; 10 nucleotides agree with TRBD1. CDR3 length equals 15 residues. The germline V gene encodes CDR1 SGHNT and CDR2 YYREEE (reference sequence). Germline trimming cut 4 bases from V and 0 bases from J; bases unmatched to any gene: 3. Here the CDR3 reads CASSTGTGVNTEAFF. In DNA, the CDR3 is TGTGCCAGCAGCACTGGGACAGGGGTGAACACTGAAGCTTTCTTT.

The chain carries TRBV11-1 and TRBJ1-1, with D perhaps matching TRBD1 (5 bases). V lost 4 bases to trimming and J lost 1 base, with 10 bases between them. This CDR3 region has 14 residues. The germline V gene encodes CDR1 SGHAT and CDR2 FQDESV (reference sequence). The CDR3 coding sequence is TGTGCCAGCAGCTCCCGGGGGAGGAACACTGAAGCTTTCTTT. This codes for CASSSRGRNTEAFF. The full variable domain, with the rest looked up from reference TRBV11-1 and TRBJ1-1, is EAEVAQSPRYKITEKSQAVAFWCDPISGHATLYWYRQILGQGPELLVQFQDESVVDDSQLPKDRFSAERLKGVDSTLKIQPAELGDSAMYLCASSSRGRNTEAFFGQGTRLTVV.

The CDR3: CAISKDRGTNYGYTF. The CDR3 DNA is TGTGCCATCAGTAAAGACAGGGGGACCAACTATGGCTACACCTTC. The gene calls are TRBV10-3 and TRBJ1-2; 9 bases are shared with TRBD1. Germline CDR1 and CDR2: ENHRY and SYGVKD. Trimming took 5 bases from V and 2 from J; bases not matched to a gene: 6. The CDR3 totals 15 residues.

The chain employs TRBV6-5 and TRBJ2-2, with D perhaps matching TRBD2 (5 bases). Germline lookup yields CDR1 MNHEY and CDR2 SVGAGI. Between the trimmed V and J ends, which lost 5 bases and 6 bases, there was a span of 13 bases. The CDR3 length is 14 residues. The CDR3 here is CASSPPGGSGELFF. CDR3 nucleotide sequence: TGTGCCAGCAGTCCGCCTGGAGGATCCGGGGAGCTGTTTTTT.

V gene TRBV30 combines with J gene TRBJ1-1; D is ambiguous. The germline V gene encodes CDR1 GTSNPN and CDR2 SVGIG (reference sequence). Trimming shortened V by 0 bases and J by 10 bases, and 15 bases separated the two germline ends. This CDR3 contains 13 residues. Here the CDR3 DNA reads TGTGCCTGGAGTGTAAGGACGGAGGGTCGAGCTTTCTTT. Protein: CAWSVRTEGRAFF.

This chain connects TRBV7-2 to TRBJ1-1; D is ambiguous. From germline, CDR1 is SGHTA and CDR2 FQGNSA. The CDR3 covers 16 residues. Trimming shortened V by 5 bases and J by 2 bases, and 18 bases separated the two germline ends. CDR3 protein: CASSPRGNNQNTEAFF. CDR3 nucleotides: TGTGCCAGCAGCCCCCGGGGAAACAACCAAAACACTGAAGCTTTCTTT.

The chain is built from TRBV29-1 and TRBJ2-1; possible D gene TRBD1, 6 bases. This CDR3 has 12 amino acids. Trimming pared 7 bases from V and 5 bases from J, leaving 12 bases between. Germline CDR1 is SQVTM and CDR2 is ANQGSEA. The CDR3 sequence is CSGVDSNNEQFF. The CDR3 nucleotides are TGCAGCGGGGTGGACAGTAACAATGAGCAGTTCTTC.

The chain's CDR3 is CSVVPGQGAIWNTEAFF. The CDR3 region has the DNA TGCAGCGTTGTACCGGGACAGGGGGCGATCTGGAACACTGAAGCTTTCTTT. The chain links TRBV29-1 to TRBJ1-1, with 12 bases lining up with TRBD1. In germline, CDR1 is SQVTM, CDR2 ANQGSEA. CDR3 length: 17 residues. Unmatched junction bases numbered 10, after V lost 4 bases and J lost 1 base.

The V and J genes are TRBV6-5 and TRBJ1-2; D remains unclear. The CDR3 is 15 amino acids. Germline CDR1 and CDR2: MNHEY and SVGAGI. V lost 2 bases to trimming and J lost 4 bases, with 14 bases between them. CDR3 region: CASSYSRGYRYGYTF. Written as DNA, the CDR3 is TGTGCCAGCAGTTACAGTCGAGGATATCGCTATGGCTACACCTTC.

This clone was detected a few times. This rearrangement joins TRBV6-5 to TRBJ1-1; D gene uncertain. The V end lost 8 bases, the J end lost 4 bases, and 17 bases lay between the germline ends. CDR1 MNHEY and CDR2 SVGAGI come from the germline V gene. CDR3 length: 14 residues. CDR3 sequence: CASSRGSSGTEAFF. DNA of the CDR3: TGTGCCAGCTCGCGAGGCTCCTCGGGCACTGAAGCTTTCTTT.

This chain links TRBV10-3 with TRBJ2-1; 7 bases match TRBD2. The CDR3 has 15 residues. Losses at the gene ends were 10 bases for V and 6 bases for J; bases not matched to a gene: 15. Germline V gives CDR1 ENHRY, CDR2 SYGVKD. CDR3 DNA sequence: TGTGCCACCGCCGAAGCCGTGACTAGCATCAATGAGCAGTTCTTC. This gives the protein CATAEAVTSINEQFF.

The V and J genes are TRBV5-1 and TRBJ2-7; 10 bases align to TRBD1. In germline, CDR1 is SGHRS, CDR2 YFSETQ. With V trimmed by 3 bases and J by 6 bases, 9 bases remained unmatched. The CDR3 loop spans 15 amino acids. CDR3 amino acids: CASSYRDRGPAEQYF. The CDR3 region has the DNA TGCGCCAGCAGCTACCGGGACAGGGGCCCCGCCGAGCAGTACTTC. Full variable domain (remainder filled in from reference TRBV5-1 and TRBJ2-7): KAGVTQTPRYLIKTRGQQVTLSCSPISGHRSVSWYQQTPGQGLQFLFEYFSETQRNKGNFPGRFSGRQFSNSRSEMNVSTLELGDSALYLCASSYRDRGPAEQYFGPGTRLTVT.

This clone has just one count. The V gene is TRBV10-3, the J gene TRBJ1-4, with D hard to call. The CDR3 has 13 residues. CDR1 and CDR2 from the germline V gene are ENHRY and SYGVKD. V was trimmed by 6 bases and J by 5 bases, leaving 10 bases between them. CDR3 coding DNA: TGTGCCATCAGCCCGTATCCCAATGAAAAACTGTTTTTT. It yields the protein CAISPYPNEKLFF.

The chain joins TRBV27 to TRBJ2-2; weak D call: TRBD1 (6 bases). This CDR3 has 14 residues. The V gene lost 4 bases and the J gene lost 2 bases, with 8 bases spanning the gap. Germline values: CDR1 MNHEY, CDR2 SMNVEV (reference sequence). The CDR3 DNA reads TGTGCCAGCAGTTCCGGGACAAACACCGGGGAGCTGTTTTTT. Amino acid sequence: CASSSGTNTGELFF.

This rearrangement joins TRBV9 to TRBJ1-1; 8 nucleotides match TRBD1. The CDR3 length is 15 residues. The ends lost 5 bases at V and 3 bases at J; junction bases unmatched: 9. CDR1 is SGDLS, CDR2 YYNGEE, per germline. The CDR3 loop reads CASRPTTGADTEAFF. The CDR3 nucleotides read TGTGCCAGCAGACCCACGACAGGGGCCGACACTGAAGCTTTCTTT.

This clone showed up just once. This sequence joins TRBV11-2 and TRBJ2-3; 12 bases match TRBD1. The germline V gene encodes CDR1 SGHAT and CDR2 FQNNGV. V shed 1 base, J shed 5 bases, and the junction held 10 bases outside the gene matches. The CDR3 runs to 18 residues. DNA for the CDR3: TGTGCCAGCAGCTTAGTCCGGGACAGGGGGCTCCGTGGAGATACGCAGTATTTT. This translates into CASSLVRDRGLRGDTQYF.

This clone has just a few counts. Here the CDR3 reads CASSEFGGILGYTF. The CDR3 DNA reads TGTGCCAGCAGTGAGTTTGGCGGGATCCTGGGCTACACCTTC. The rearrangement joins TRBV6-1 to TRBJ1-2; no clear D. The CDR3 has 14 residues. V gave up 3 bases and J gave up 8 bases, with 16 bases separating them. The V gene's germline CDR1 is MNHNS and CDR2 SASEGT.

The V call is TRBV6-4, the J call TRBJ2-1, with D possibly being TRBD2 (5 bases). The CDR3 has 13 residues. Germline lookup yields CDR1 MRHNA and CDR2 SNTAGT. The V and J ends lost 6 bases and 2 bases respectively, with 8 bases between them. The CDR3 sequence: CASRAGAYNEQFF. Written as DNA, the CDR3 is TGTGCCAGCAGGGCCGGGGCCTACAATGAGCAGTTCTTC.

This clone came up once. The DNA of the CDR3 is TGCGCCAGCAGTGATTCGGGGGTTGTGGAGACCCAGTACTTC. Translating gives CASSDSGVVETQYF. This chain joins TRBV10-1 and TRBJ2-5; D is perhaps TRBD2 (6 bases). The CDR3 extends over 14 amino acids. Trimming removed 3 bases at V and 5 bases at J, with 13 bases between. Germline CDR1 is WNHNN and CDR2 is SYGVQD (reference sequence).